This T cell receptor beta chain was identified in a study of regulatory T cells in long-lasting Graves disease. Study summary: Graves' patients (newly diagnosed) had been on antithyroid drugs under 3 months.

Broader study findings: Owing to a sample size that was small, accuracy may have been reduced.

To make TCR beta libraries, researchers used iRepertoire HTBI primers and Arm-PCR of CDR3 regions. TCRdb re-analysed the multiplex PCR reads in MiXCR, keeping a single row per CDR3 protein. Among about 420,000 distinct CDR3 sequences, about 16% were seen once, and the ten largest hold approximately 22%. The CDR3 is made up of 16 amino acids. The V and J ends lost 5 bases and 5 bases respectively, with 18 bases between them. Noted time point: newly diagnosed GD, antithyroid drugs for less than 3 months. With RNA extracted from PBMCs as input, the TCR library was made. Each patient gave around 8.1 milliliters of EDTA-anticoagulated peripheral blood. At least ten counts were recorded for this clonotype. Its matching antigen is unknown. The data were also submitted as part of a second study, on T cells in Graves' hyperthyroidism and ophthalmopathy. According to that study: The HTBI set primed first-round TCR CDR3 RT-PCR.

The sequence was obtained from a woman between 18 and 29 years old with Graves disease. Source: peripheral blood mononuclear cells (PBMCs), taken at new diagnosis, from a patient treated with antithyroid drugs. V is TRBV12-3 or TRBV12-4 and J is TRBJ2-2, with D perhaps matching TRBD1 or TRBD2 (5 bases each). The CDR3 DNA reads TGTGCCAGCAGTCTAGGGACCGGTCTGAGTACCGGGGAGCTGTTTTTT. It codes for CASSLGTGLSTGELFF.